The next 19 T cell receptor beta chains were all read from a single sample in a study of shared clonotypes between healthy human individuals. The naive CD8 fraction comprised CD45RO-negative cells positively selected for CCR7 and excluded terminally differentiated effector memory CD45RA+ cells. Clones were read by immunoSEQ multiplex PCR, and TCRdb kept only the in-frame ones, dropping some. Seen here are about 2.1 million clones, roughly 93% observed once, and the top ten hold about 1.7%. The specimen sequenced was naive CD8+ T cells from PBMCs. The receptors were gathered from a man aged 18 to 29 in good health. Some clones in this sample may be carry-over from other donors' samples.

The rearrangement joins TRBV9 to TRBJ2-2; TRBD1 agrees at 10 bases. The CDR3 sequence is 16 residues long. V trimming: 2 bases; J trimming: 4 bases; junction bases outside the gene matches: 5. Germline-derived CDR1 and CDR2 are SGDLS and YYNGEE. The CDR3 nucleotides read TGTGCCAGCAGCGTCGACAGGGGGCTTGTCACCGGGGAGCTGTTTTTT. Its translation is CASSVDRGLVTGELFF.

This chain connects TRBV19 to TRBJ2-1; 8 bases match TRBD2. This CDR3 has 15 amino acids. Looked up from germline, CDR1 is LNHDA and CDR2 is SQIVND (reference sequence). V lost 3 bases to trimming and J lost 10 bases; unmatched junction nucleotides: 11. CDR3 loop: CASSINGLALGEQFF. The CDR3 coding sequence is TGTGCCAGTAGTATTAATGGACTAGCCTTGGGAGAGCAGTTCTTC.

The chain employs TRBV7-9 and TRBJ2-7, with 8 bases matching TRBD1. Germline lookup yields CDR1 SEHNR and CDR2 FQNEAQ (reference sequence). The CDR3 consists of 14 residues. Unmatched junction bases numbered 3, after V lost 0 bases and J lost 5 bases. DNA of the CDR3: TGTGCCAGCAGCTTAGCCGACAGGGGTGACGAGCAGTACTTC. Protein: CASSLADRGDEQYF. The full variable domain, its missing parts supplied by reference TRBV7-9 and TRBJ2-7, is DTGVSQNPRHKITKRGQNVTFRCDPISEHNRLYWYRQTLGQGPEFLTYFQNEAQLEKSRLLSDRFSAERPKGSFSTLEIQRTEQGDSAMYLCASSLADRGDEQYFGPGTRLTVT.

The gene calls are TRBV2 and TRBJ2-2, with D perhaps matching TRBD1 or TRBD2 (7 bases each). The CDR3 is 16 residues long. V dropped 6 bases and J dropped 0 bases, with 14 bases sitting between them. Germline CDR1 and CDR2: SNHLY and FYNNEI. The chain's CDR3 is CASRPPGGANTGELFF. In DNA, the CDR3 is TGTGCCAGCAGGCCCCCAGGGGGGGCGAACACCGGGGAGCTGTTTTTT.

The chain combines TRBV5-1 with TRBJ2-3, with 8 bases that match TRBD2. Germline CDR1 is SGHRS and CDR2 is YFSETQ. Trimming at V came to 3 bases and at J to 3 bases, leaving 21 bases not matched to a gene. This CDR3 region has 20 residues. CDR3 nucleotides: TGCGCCAGCAGCTCCCCCGGGCTAGCGGGTCATGTGGGAAAAACAGATACGCAGTATTTT. As protein: CASSSPGLAGHVGKTDTQYF.

This sequence joins TRBV5-5 and TRBJ2-7, with a tentative D call TRBD2 (5 bases). The germline V gene encodes CDR1 SGHKS and CDR2 YYEKEE (reference sequence). Trimming cost V 2 bases and J 6 bases, with 27 bases left between them. CDR3 length: 18 residues. CDR3 amino acids: CASSFNAGWSGRVSEQYF. Here the CDR3 DNA reads TGTGCCAGCAGCTTCAATGCGGGTTGGTCCGGTCGTGTAAGCGAGCAGTACTTC.

This clone showed up just a few times. The chain joins TRBV6-5 to TRBJ1-1, with no clear D. Germline V gene sequence: CDR1 MNHEY, CDR2 SVGAGI. Between the trimmed V and J ends, which lost 6 bases and 1 base, there was a span of 9 bases. The CDR3 runs 13 residues. The CDR3 protein is CASSILGNTEAFF. The CDR3 DNA reads as TGTGCCAGCAGCATCCTCGGGAACACTGAAGCTTTCTTT.

The CDR3 DNA reads as TGTGCCAGCAGCTTCGCTCCCGTCGGCCGGTTAACCCATGAGCAGTTCTTC. The encoded protein is CASSFAPVGRLTHEQFF. This chain joins TRBV7-2 and TRBJ2-1; D unclear. This CDR3 is 17 amino acids long. Trimming shortened V by 3 bases and J by 8 bases, and 23 bases separated the two germline ends. Germline assignment: CDR1 SGHTA and CDR2 FQGNSA.

V gene TRBV28 combines with J gene TRBJ2-2, with a possible D match to TRBD1 (5 bases). V lost 6 bases and J lost 5, with 10 bases in between. The CDR3 totals 13 residues. Germline CDR1 is MDHEN and CDR2 is SYDVKM. CDR3 sequence: CASRRGRTGELFF. In nucleotides, the CDR3 is TGTGCCAGCAGAAGGGGAAGGACCGGGGAGCTGTTTTTT.

This clone was detected only a few times. This chain links TRBV7-6 with TRBJ2-7; possibly TRBD1 or TRBD2 for D (5 bases each). Trimming removed 0 bases at V and 6 bases at J, with 9 bases between. CDR1 and CDR2 (germline): SGHVS, FNYEAQ. CDR3 length equals 13 residues. This CDR3 reads CASSLAGPAEQYF. The DNA for the CDR3 is TGTGCCAGCAGCTTAGCGGGACCGGCCGAGCAGTACTTC.

This chain links TRBV6-1 with TRBJ1-5; D perhaps matches TRBD1 (6 bases). The V gene lost 4 bases and the J gene lost 3 bases, with 13 bases spanning the gap. The CDR3 totals 15 residues. Germline lookup yields CDR1 MNHNS and CDR2 SASEGT. CDR3: CASSGPRGINQPQHF. The DNA for the CDR3 is TGTGCCAGCAGTGGGCCCAGGGGAATCAATCAGCCCCAGCATTTT.

Of note for this clone: The sample has other DNA sequences that encode this CDR3 too. The genes are TRBV27 and TRBJ1-5; D is ambiguous. Germline values: CDR1 MNHEY, CDR2 SMNVEV (reference sequence). The CDR3 sequence is 13 residues long. Trimming left V 2 bases short and J 1 base short, with 3 bases between. Written as DNA, the CDR3 is TGTGCCAGCAGTTTAGGGAGCAATCAGCCCCAGCATTTT. It encodes CASSLGSNQPQHF.

The rearrangement links TRBV5-1 to TRBJ1-2; no clear D. The germline CDR1 and CDR2 sequences are SGHRS and YFSETQ. Trimming took off 2 bases at V and 4 bases at J, with 12 bases between the two ends. The CDR3 loop spans 14 amino acids. CDR3 sequence: CASSFVGRIYGYTF. The CDR3 coding sequence is TGCGCCAGCAGCTTCGTTGGCAGGATCTATGGCTACACCTTC.

The V and J genes are TRBV5-4 and TRBJ1-2; TRBD1 aligns across 7 bases. The CDR3 totals 13 residues. Germline CDR1 SGHNT, CDR2 YYREEE (reference sequence). The J segment lost 7 bases and the V segment lost 0 bases, leaving 3 bases of the junction unmatched. The CDR3 nucleotides are TGTGCCAGCAGCTTGGCCCAGGGGGGTGGCTACACCTTC. Protein sequence: CASSLAQGGGYTF.

V is TRBV6-5 and J is TRBJ2-7; TRBD2 aligns across 11 bases. The CDR3 consists of 15 residues. Unmatched junction bases numbered 9, after V lost 6 bases and J lost 5 bases. Germline V CDR1 and CDR2: MNHEY, SVGAGI. Here the CDR3 reads CASSPISGRADEQYF. The CDR3 DNA reads as TGTGCCAGCAGCCCCATTAGCGGGAGGGCCGACGAGCAGTACTTC.

This chain joins TRBV6-5 and TRBJ1-3, with D uncertain. V was trimmed by 4 bases and J by 4 bases, leaving 11 bases between them. The CDR3 has 14 residues. Germline CDR1 reads MNHEY; CDR2 reads SVGAGI. CDR3 in amino acids: CASSSGLPGNTIYF. CDR3 DNA sequence: TGTGCCAGCAGTTCCGGGCTCCCCGGAAACACCATATATTTT.

V usage is TRBV2 and J usage is TRBJ1-2; D may be TRBD1 (5 bases). The V end was cut by 6 bases, the J end by 0 bases, with 14 bases between. Germline-derived CDR1 and CDR2 are SNHLY and FYNNEI. The CDR3 is 15 residues long. CDR3 DNA: TGTGCCAGCAGGGGGCTAACCTCTGCTAACTATGGCTACACCTTC. It codes for CASRGLTSANYGYTF.

Regarding this clone: The same CDR3 is also encoded by other DNA sequences in this sample. V usage is TRBV9 and J usage is TRBJ2-7; possible D gene TRBD2, 5 bases. The CDR3 consists of 14 residues. V was clipped by 3 bases and J by 2 bases, with 12 bases between them. Germline V CDR1 and CDR2: SGDLS, YYNGEE. As DNA, the CDR3 is TGTGCCAGCAGCGCCGGAGGACCTCCCTACGAGCAGTACTTC. It encodes CASSAGGPPYEQYF.

The chain links TRBV7-6 to TRBJ2-2; D call uncertain. Looked up from germline, CDR1 is SGHVS and CDR2 is FNYEAQ. Between the trimmed V and J ends, which lost 1 base and 3 bases, there was a span of 9 bases. There are 15 residues in the CDR3. The CDR3 sequence is CASSLVRRYTGELFF. The CDR3 DNA sequence: TGTGCCAGCAGCTTAGTCAGACGGTACACCGGGGAGCTGTTTTTT.